What follows is one T cell receptor beta chain and its context. Its matching antigen is unknown. The study ran its PCR with 60 Vbeta and 13 Jbeta primers. Sequencing was performed with immunoSEQ multiplex PCR; in TCRdb, only in-frame clones are kept and a portion is missing. The sample consists of some 170,000 clones, more than 80% of them appearing once. CDR1 is SNHLY and CDR2 is FYNNEI in the germline V gene. With 5 bases clipped from V and 10 bases from J, the junction kept 7 bases outside the gene matches. The CDR3 is 14 amino acids. The sample comes from a study of cytomegalovirus exposure and HLA in healthy donors. Points from the study as a whole: A later examination showed that TCR association rates differed by HLA locus, with DRB1 most and HLA-C fewest. Later work showed greater clonal expansion in HLA-associated TCR beta chains than in equally common others. A previous analysis found most TCR beta V segments productive roughly 87% or roughly 30% of the time.

The source of this sequence is a woman between 18 and 29 years old in good health and CMV-seropositive. The sequenced sample consisted of PBMCs. V and J are TRBV2 and TRBJ2-1; TRBD2 agrees at 11 bases. The chain's CDR3 is CASSNSGGAIEQFF. CDR3 nucleotide sequence: TGTGCCAGCAGTAATAGCGGGGGGGCCATCGAGCAGTTCTTC.